This T cell receptor beta chain was documented in a study of response to subunit inactivated influenza vaccine. Study-wide results and limits: Researchers suggested that each seasonal influenza vaccination recruits few new T cells.

Germline V gene sequence: CDR1 SGHTA, CDR2 FQGNSA. V lost 4 bases to trimming and J lost 4 bases; unmatched junction nucleotides: 3. There are 15 residues in the CDR3. As for this clonotype: The target antigen is unknown.

TCRdb independently ran MiXCR on the RT-PCR reads; one entry per CDR3 protein. The sample lists almost 600,000 distinct CDR3 sequences; around 15% were seen once. The source material was PBMCs from blood, sampled roughly 12 days after vaccination. This TCR came from a man aged 45-65 years who received an inactivated influenza vaccine. The chain recombines TRBV7-2 with TRBJ2-5; 13 bases are a match to TRBD2. CDR3 protein: CASSSTSGGSETQYF. The CDR3 DNA sequence: TGTGCCAGCAGCTCGACTAGCGGGGGGTCAGAGACCCAGTACTTC.